Listed below are T cell receptor beta chains from one sample, sequenced in a study of blood T cell repertoires in COVID-19. Method: immunoSEQ multiplex PCR; TCRdb's copy keeps in-frame clones and lacks some. The sample holds tens of thousands of clones, approximately 91% seen once. The sample consisted of peripheral blood. These receptors came from a man aged 55 to 70 with COVID-19, enrolled during active disease. Both conserved end residues are part of each CDR3. The D gene is left open where the match is weak. Clone size is given for some rows only: seen once, a few or many times, or a class if the clone is expanded.

d_call,v_call,clone_size,j_call,cdr3_aa,cdr3_nt
TRBD1,TRBV13,-,TRBJ1-2,CASSSSRDRDDYGYTF,TGTGCCAGCAGCTCGTCCCGGGACAGGGACGACTATGGCTACACCTTC
-,TRBV7-9,-,TRBJ2-2,CASSRLTGTEELFF,TGTGCCAGCAGCAGATTAACAGGGACCGAGGAGCTGTTTTTT
TRBD1,TRBV27,-,TRBJ1-4,CASSQNRGSEKLFF,TGTGCCAGCAGCCAAAACAGGGGGAGTGAAAAACTGTTTTTT
TRBD1,TRBV6-6,few,TRBJ1-1,CASSTGQGGEAFF,TGTGCCAGCAGCACAGGACAGGGCGGTGAAGCTTTCTTT
-,TRBV7-9,-,TRBJ2-5,CASRHSDRQETQYF,TGTGCCAGCAGACATTCGGACAGACAAGAGACCCAGTACTTC
-,TRBV18,-,TRBJ2-1,CASSRLSSYNEQFF,TGTGCCAGCTCACGATTGAGCTCCTACAATGAGCAGTTCTTC
TRBD1,TRBV2,-,TRBJ1-2,CASRGVRGRFGYTF,TGTGCCAGCAGGGGGGTCAGGGGGCGCTTTGGCTACACCTTC
-,TRBV7-8,-,TRBJ1-2,CASSLGPYGYTF,TGTGCCAGCAGCTTGGGCCCCTATGGCTACACCTTC
-,TRBV6-4,-,TRBJ1-1,CASKEGESTEAFF,TGTGCCAGCAAGGAGGGAGAGAGTACTGAAGCTTTCTTT
TRBD1,TRBV4-1,once,TRBJ1-5,CASSRQQGASQPQHF,TGCGCCAGCAGCCGCCAACAGGGGGCGAGTCAGCCCCAGCATTTT
TRBD1,TRBV7-2,-,TRBJ2-7,CASSAWDRQSYEQYF,TGTGCCAGCAGCGCATGGGACAGGCAGTCCTACGAGCAGTACTTC
-,TRBV6-5,-,TRBJ1-1,CASSYYPEAEAFF,TGTGCCAGCAGCTACTATCCGGAGGCTGAAGCTTTCTTT
-,TRBV30,-,TRBJ2-5,CAWSGRRIQETQYF,TGTGCCTGGAGCGGTCGGCGGATACAAGAGACCCAGTACTTC
-,TRBV12-3/TRBV12-4,once,TRBJ2-3,CASSSLQGDTQYF,TGTGCCAGCAGTTCACTACAAGGAGATACGCAGTATTTT
-,TRBV28,-,TRBJ1-5,CASSPRSFAGPQHF,TGTGCCAGCAGTCCCCGGTCCTTCGCAGGGCCCCAGCATTTT
-,TRBV3-1/TRBV3-2,-,TRBJ2-1,CASSQFNPSGFSYNEQFF,TGTGCCAGCAGCCAATTCAACCCCAGTGGTTTTTCATACAATGAGCAGTTCTTC